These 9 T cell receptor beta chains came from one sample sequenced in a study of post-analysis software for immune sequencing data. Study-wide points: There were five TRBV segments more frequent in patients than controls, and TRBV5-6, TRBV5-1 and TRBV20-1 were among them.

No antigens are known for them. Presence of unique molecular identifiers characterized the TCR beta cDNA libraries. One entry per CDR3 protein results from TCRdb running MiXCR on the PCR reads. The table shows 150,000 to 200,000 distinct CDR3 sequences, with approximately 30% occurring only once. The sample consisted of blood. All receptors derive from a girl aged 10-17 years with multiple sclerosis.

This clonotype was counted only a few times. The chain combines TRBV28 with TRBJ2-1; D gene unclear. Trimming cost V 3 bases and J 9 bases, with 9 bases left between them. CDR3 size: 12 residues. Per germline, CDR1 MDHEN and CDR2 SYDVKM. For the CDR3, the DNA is TGTGCCAGCAGTTTCTTACCCGGTGAGCAGTTCTTC. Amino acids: CASSFLPGEQFF.

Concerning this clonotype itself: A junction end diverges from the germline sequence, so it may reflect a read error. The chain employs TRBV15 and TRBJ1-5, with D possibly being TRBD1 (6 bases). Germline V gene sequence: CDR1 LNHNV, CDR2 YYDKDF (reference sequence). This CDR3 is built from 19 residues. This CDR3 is CATRRGPVGGLYSNQPQHF. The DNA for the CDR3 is TGTGCCACCCGCAGAGGTCCAGTGGGGGGCCTGTATAGCAATCAGCCCCAGCATTTT.

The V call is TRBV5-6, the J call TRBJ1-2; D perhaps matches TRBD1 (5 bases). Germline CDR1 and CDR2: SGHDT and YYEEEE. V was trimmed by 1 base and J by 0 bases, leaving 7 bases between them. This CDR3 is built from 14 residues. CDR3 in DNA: TGTGCCAGCAGCTTGACAGGACCTAACTATGGCTACACCTTC. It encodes CASSLTGPNYGYTF.

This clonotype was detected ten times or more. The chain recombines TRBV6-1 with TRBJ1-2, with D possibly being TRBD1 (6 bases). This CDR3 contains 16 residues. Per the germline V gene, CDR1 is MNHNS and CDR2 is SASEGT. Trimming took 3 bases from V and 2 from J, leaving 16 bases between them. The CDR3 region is CASSDAVQQGNYGYTF. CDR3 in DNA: TGTGCCAGCAGTGATGCTGTACAGCAGGGGAACTATGGCTACACCTTC.

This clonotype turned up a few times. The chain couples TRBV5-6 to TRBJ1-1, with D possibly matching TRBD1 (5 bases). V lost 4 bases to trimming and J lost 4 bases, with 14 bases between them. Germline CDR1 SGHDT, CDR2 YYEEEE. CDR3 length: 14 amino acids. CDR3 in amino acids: CASSAPGPLTEAFF. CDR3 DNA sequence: TGTGCCAGCAGCGCTCCGGGACCGCTCACTGAAGCTTTCTTT.

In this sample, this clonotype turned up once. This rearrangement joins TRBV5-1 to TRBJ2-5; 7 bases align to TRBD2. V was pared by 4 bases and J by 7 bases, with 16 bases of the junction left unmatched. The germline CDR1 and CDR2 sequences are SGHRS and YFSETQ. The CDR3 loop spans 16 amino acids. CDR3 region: CASSPGGGTLLGTQYF. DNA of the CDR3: TGCGCCAGCAGCCCCGGGGGAGGGACCTTACTGGGGACCCAGTACTTC.

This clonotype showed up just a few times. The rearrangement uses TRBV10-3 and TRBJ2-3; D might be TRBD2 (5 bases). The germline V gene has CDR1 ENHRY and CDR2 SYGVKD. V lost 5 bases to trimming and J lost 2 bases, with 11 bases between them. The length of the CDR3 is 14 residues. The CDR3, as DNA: TGTGCCATCAGTCTCGGGGTCACCACAGATACGCAGTATTTT. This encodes CAISLGVTTDTQYF.

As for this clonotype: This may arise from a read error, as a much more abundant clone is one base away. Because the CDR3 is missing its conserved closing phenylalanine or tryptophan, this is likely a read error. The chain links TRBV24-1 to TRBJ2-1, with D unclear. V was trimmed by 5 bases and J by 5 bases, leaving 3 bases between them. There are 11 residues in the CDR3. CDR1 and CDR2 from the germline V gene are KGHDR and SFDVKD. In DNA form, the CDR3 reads TGTGCCACCAGTGTGGACAATGAGCAGTTCTCC. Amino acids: CATSVDNEQFS.

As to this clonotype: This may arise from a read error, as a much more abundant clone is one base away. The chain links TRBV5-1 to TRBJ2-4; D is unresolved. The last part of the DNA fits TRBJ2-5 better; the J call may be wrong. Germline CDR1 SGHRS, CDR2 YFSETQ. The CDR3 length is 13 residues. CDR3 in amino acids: CAGSLEPGETQYF. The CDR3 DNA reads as TGCGCCGGCAGCTTGGAACCGGGAGAGACCCAGTACTTC.